This T cell receptor (beta chain) is from a study of shared clonotypes between healthy human individuals. Study-wide findings and caveats: Sampling used blood alone; tissue repertoires probably differ. Clonotypes shared by all four donors outscored non-shared clonotypes in generation probability.

Trimming left V 3 bases short and J 1 base short, with 15 bases between. The CDR3 covers 15 residues. Germline CDR1 and CDR2: GTSNPN and SVGIG (reference sequence). As regards this clone: The target antigen is unknown.

Deep level was the assay's run setting. Generated by immunoSEQ multiplex PCR, the TCRdb table keeps only in-frame clones and is missing some. Seen here are roughly 2.4 million clones, more than 90% observed once, and the top ten hold roughly 0.13%. Healthy and HIV-negative, the adult donors had no recent acute infections or vaccinations. The specimen sequenced was naive CD4+ T cells sorted from blood. Stated subset: CD45RA+ positively selected. V and J are TRBV30 and TRBJ1-2; the D is unclear. The sequence was collected from a man in his late teens or twenties in good health. CDR3 protein: CAWSPPDRDNYGYTF. Here the CDR3 DNA reads TGTGCCTGGAGCCCCCCGGATAGGGATAACTATGGCTACACCTTC.